This T cell receptor beta chain was recorded in a study of blood T cells in healthy people across ages. Drawing of peripheral blood yielded roughly 10 milliliters from each donor. The authors extracted at least 5 micrograms of total RNA per sample. This CDR3 contains 15 residues. Germline assignment: CDR1 SEHNR and CDR2 FQNEAQ (reference sequence). Trimming removed 5 bases from V and 4 bases from J, with 17 bases in between. On this clonotype: The antigen is unknown.

Next came a second PCR, run for roughly 6 to 11 cycles, which used a sample-barcoded 5' primer along with a J-beta primer mix. Each cDNA was tagged by a template-switch adaptor containing 12 random nucleotides. In TCRdb, the 5' RACE reads were re-called with MiXCR into one record per CDR3 protein. Altogether 700,000 to 950,000 distinct CDR3 sequences are present, more than 45% being singletons, with the ten largest covering 22%. Regarding the study as a whole: Possibly confounding the expanded clonotype changes was the fact that donor CMV status was unknown.

The rearrangement uses TRBV7-9 and TRBJ2-5; D may be TRBD2 (6 bases). Sequencing was performed on blood. This sequence was found in a man aged 30 to 39 in good health. The CDR3 bases are TGTGCCAGCAGCGGCAGACTAGTGGGGGGAGAGACCCAGTACTTC. Protein product: CASSGRLVGGETQYF.